The 13 T cell receptor beta chains in this list originate from one sample, sequenced in a study of shared clonotypes between healthy human individuals. The table came from immunoSEQ multiplex PCR; TCRdb's copy has only in-frame clones and leaves some out. This sample has 850,000 to 1,100,000 clones, with roughly 77% found just once. Sequenced material: memory CD4+ T cells from PBMCs. Stated subset: CD45RA-negative fraction. These receptors were collected from a man aged 18 to 30 in good health. Some clones in this sample may be carry-over from other donors' samples.

This chain joins TRBV30 and TRBJ1-5; D may be TRBD1 (6 bases). Deletions cut 4 bases from V and 3 bases from J, with 10 bases between. The CDR3 is made up of 13 amino acids. CDR1 and CDR2 (germline): GTSNPN, SVGIG (reference sequence). In nucleotides, the CDR3 is TGTGCCTGGAACAGGGAAATCAATCAGCCCCAGCATTTT. Amino acids: CAWNREINQPQHF.

V is TRBV19 and J is TRBJ2-1; 7 bases agree with TRBD2. The CDR3 contains 14 residues. V lost 11 bases to trimming and J lost 6 bases; unmatched junction nucleotides: 13. Germline values: CDR1 LNHDA, CDR2 SQIVND (reference sequence). The CDR3 bases are TGTGCCTCTCGGGGAGGGGAGTGGGGCAATGAGCAGTTCTTC. Its translation is CASRGGEWGNEQFF.

The V call is TRBV4-2, the J call TRBJ2-1; D may be TRBD1 (5 bases). The V gene's germline CDR1 is LGHNA and CDR2 YNFKEQ. Trimming took 2 bases from V and 0 from J, leaving 14 bases between them. The CDR3 contains 17 residues. In DNA form, the CDR3 reads TGTGCCAGCAGCCAACCTATTCAGGGCAGCTCCTACAATGAGCAGTTCTTC. Amino acids: CASSQPIQGSSYNEQFF.

This clone was recorded once. The chain couples TRBV6-5 to TRBJ2-3, with unresolved D. The CDR3 covers 15 residues. Trimming took 6 bases from V and 9 from J, leaving 22 bases between them. In germline, CDR1 is MNHEY, CDR2 SVGAGI. CDR3 bases: TGTGCCAGCAGCTATAACACCGACCCCTGGTCAACGCAGTATTTT. Translated: CASSYNTDPWSTQYF.

DNA for the CDR3: TGTGCCACCAGCCCAGAGGGAGGGTCCTACGAGCAGTACTTC. It is translated as CATSPEGGSYEQYF. V usage is TRBV15 and J usage is TRBJ2-7; 7 bases match TRBD2. The CDR3 is made up of 14 amino acids. V was clipped by 5 bases and J by 1 base; unmatched bases: 5. Germline V lookup: CDR1 LNHNV, CDR2 YYDKDF (reference sequence).

The chain combines TRBV30 with TRBJ2-1; a possible D gene is TRBD2 (5 bases). In germline, CDR1 is GTSNPN, CDR2 SVGIG (reference sequence). This CDR3 spans 15 amino acids. The DNA for the CDR3 is TGTGCTGCCACGGGAAGGCACTTATCCTACAATGAGCAGTTCTTC. Amino acids: CAATGRHLSYNEQFF.

The chain employs TRBV27 and TRBJ2-7; D is uncertain. Deletions cut 6 bases from V and 5 bases from J, with 17 bases between. Germline values: CDR1 MNHEY, CDR2 SMNVEV (reference sequence). This CDR3 is 14 amino acids long. For the CDR3, the DNA is TGTGCCAGCAGAAGGGTTGGCCCGGGCAACGAGCAGTACTTC. Amino acids: CASRRVGPGNEQYF.

The chain combines TRBV7-3 with TRBJ2-1, with D uncertain. The germline CDR1 and CDR2 sequences are SGHTA and FQGTGA. Trimming cost V 5 bases and J 6 bases, with 11 bases left between them. The CDR3 sequence is 13 residues long. The CDR3 DNA is TGTGCCAGCAGCCCCGCGGTGGGCAATGAGCAGTTCTTC. This gives the protein CASSPAVGNEQFF. Full variable domain (rest looked up from reference TRBV7-3 and TRBJ2-1): GAGVSQTPSNKVTEKGKYVELRCDPISGHTALYWYRQSLGQGPEFLIYFQGTGAADDSGLPNDRFFAVRPEGSVSTLKIQRTERGDSAVYLCASSPAVGNEQFFGPGTRLTVL.

This chain connects TRBV19 to TRBJ2-5; the match to TRBD2 covers 12 bases. This CDR3 comprises 17 residues. Germline lookup yields CDR1 LNHDA and CDR2 SQIVND (reference sequence). Trimming at V came to 5 bases and at J to 1 base, leaving 8 bases not matched to a gene. CDR3 sequence: CASSPAGGLAGQETQYF. DNA of the CDR3: TGTGCCAGTAGTCCCGCCGGGGGACTAGCGGGCCAAGAGACCCAGTACTTC. The full variable domain, in which reference TRBV19 and TRBJ2-5 provide the parts outside the CDR3, is DGGITQSPKYLFRKEGQNVTLSCEQNLNHDAMYWYRQDPGQGLRLIYYSQIVNDFQKGDIAEGYSVSREKKESFPLTVTSAQKNPTAFYLCASSPAGGLAGQETQYFGPGTRLLVL.

The chain has TRBV7-2 and TRBJ2-1; 8 nucleotides align to TRBD2. The CDR3 consists of 13 residues. Germline V CDR1 and CDR2: SGHTA, FQGNSA. The ends lost 5 bases at V and 10 bases at J; junction bases unmatched: 7. The CDR3 reads CASSRLAGLEQFF. CDR3 nucleotides: TGTGCCAGCAGCCGCCTAGCGGGCCTGGAGCAGTTCTTC.

The chain employs TRBV6-6 and TRBJ1-4, with 10 bases identical to TRBD1. Trimming removed 6 bases from V and 0 bases from J; junction bases left unmatched: 4. Germline CDR1 MNHNY, CDR2 SVGAGI (reference sequence). This CDR3 region has 16 residues. In DNA form, the CDR3 reads TGTGCCAGCAGGGGGACAGGGGCCTCAACTAATGAAAAACTGTTTTTT. Protein product: CASRGTGASTNEKLFF.

This chain connects TRBV25-1 to TRBJ2-7, with 12 bases fitting TRBD2. With 6 bases clipped from V and 5 bases from J, the junction kept 8 bases outside the gene matches. This CDR3 spans 15 amino acids. Looked up from germline, CDR1 is MGHDK and CDR2 is SYGVNS. DNA of the CDR3: TGTGCCAGCAGACCGTCTAGCGGGAGGGCCCACGAGCAGTACTTC. Its translation: CASRPSSGRAHEQYF.

The genes are TRBV6-5 and TRBJ2-3, with a weak D call TRBD2 (6 bases). The CDR3 is made up of 12 amino acids. CDR1 MNHEY and CDR2 SVGAGI come from the germline V gene. The V gene lost 2 bases and the J gene lost 14 bases, with 14 bases spanning the gap. The CDR3 here is CASSYRAYGGYF. The CDR3 nucleotides read TGTGCCAGCAGTTACAGGGCATACGGGGGGTATTTT.